What follows are 32 T cell receptor beta chains derived from one specimen sequenced in a study of blood T cell repertoires in COVID-19. Assay used: immunoSEQ multiplex PCR; TCRdb lists only in-frame clones, some missing. The sample lists approximately 170,000 clones; around four fifths were seen once. Sequenced material: PBMCs or T cells enriched from blood (not recorded which). Receptor source: a woman aged 45-65 years who had recovered from COVID-19.

This chain joins TRBV5-4 and TRBJ1-1; D is possibly TRBD1 (5 bases). Trimming removed 0 bases from V and 5 bases from J, with 11 bases in between. The CDR3 consists of 14 residues. Per the germline V gene, CDR1 is SGHNT and CDR2 is YYREEE (reference sequence). CDR3 nucleotide sequence: TGTGCCAGCAGCTTGGGGCAGGGTTTTACTGAAGCTTTCTTT. Its translation: CASSLGQGFTEAFF.

This clone appeared once. This chain uses TRBV5-6 with TRBJ2-3; tentatively, D is TRBD2 (5 bases). Germline lookup yields CDR1 SGHDT and CDR2 YYEEEE. Trimming took off 0 bases at V and 1 base at J, with 15 bases between the two ends. The CDR3 is 17 residues long. Here the CDR3 DNA reads TGTGCCAGCAGCTTGGGACTACCCGGACGGGGCACAGATACGCAGTATTTT. Residues: CASSLGLPGRGTDTQYF. The full variable domain, completed using reference TRBV5-6 and TRBJ2-3, is DAGVTQSPTHLIKTRGQQVTLRCSPKSGHDTVSWYQQALGQGPQFIFQYYEEEERQRGNFPDRFSGHQFPNYSSELNVNALLLGDSALYLCASSLGLPGRGTDTQYFGPGTRLTVL.

CDR3 sequence (DNA): TGTGCCAGCTTGACAGCAGGGGAAAATTCACCCCTCCACTTT. The encoded protein is CASLTAGENSPLHF. The chain is built from TRBV28 and TRBJ1-6, with a weak D call TRBD1 (6 bases). Trimming pared 8 bases from V and 7 bases from J, leaving 15 bases between. The CDR3 has 14 amino acids. CDR1 and CDR2 (germline): MDHEN, SYDVKM.

This sequence joins TRBV18 and TRBJ1-5, with 11 bases matching TRBD1. CDR1 KGHSH and CDR2 LQKENI come from the germline V gene. The CDR3 is 15 amino acids. The V segment lost 3 bases and the J segment 6 bases; nucleotides outside the gene matches: 4. The CDR3 sequence: CASSPGQGAGQPQHF. The CDR3 DNA is TGTGCCAGCTCACCTGGACAGGGGGCCGGTCAGCCCCAGCATTTT.

The chain links TRBV7-2 to TRBJ2-5; D might be TRBD2 (5 bases). The CDR3 is made up of 14 amino acids. V lost 5 bases and J lost 5, with 15 bases in between. Germline CDR1 and CDR2: SGHTA and FQGNSA. The DNA for the CDR3 is TGTGCCAGCAGCCCGCCCGGCGGGTTCGAGACCCAGTACTTC. Translating gives CASSPPGGFETQYF.

V and J are TRBV6-2 or TRBV6-3 and TRBJ2-1, with no clear D. CDR1 and CDR2 from the germline V gene are MNHEY and SVGEGT. Deletions cut 2 bases from V and 4 bases from J, with 6 bases between. The CDR3 totals 13 residues. CDR3 in DNA: TGTGCCAGCAGTTACGTCAAATACAATGAGCAGTTCTTC. It yields the protein CASSYVKYNEQFF.

This clone was observed a handful of times. V usage is TRBV28 and J usage is TRBJ1-6; TRBD1 aligns across 9 bases. V was clipped by 5 bases and J by 5 bases; unmatched bases: 10. Germline CDR1 and CDR2: MDHEN and SYDVKM. CDR3 size: 17 residues. The CDR3 DNA follows: TGTGCCAGCAGTGAACCGGGACAGGGTCGTAATAATTCACCCCTCCACTTT. This codes for CASSEPGQGRNNSPLHF.

The chain uses TRBV29-1 and TRBJ1-1, with 7 bases aligning to TRBD1. The germline CDR1 and CDR2 sequences are SQVTM and ANQGSEA. Trimming at V came to 2 bases and at J to 0 bases, leaving 12 bases not matched to a gene. The CDR3 sequence is 17 residues long. CDR3 loop: CSVEPLGTVKMNTEAFF. In DNA form, the CDR3 reads TGCAGCGTTGAACCCCTCGGGACAGTGAAAATGAACACTGAAGCTTTCTTT.

This chain uses TRBV5-1 with TRBJ2-1, with 14 bases matching TRBD2. The germline CDR1 and CDR2 sequences are SGHRS and YFSETQ. After removal of 4 bases from V and 5 bases from J, the junction contained 8 bases not matched to a gene. This CDR3 region has 17 residues. Written as DNA, the CDR3 is TGCGCCAGCAGCCGGAGACTAGCGGGAGGGGCCAACAATGAGCAGTTCTTC. Translating it yields CASSRRLAGGANNEQFF.

V is TRBV10-3 and J is TRBJ1-1; 7 bases fit TRBD1. The CDR3 sequence is 12 residues long. The germline gives CDR1 ENHRY, CDR2 SYGVKD. The junction had 9 bases not matched to a gene; V was cut back by 10 bases and J by 7 bases. CDR3 region: CATGGRGDEAFF. CDR3 nucleotides: TGTGCCACAGGGGGTAGGGGCGATGAAGCTTTCTTT.

This chain uses TRBV18 with TRBJ1-5; D unresolved. This CDR3 region has 15 residues. Germline CDR1 reads KGHSH; CDR2 reads LQKENI. The germline V and J ends were trimmed by 3 bases and 1 base, with 10 bases remaining between them. DNA for the CDR3: TGTGCCAGCTCACCGCCTAGCCTGAGCAATCAGCCCCAGCATTTT. Translation gives CASSPPSLSNQPQHF.

This clone was detected only a few times. This chain connects TRBV30 to TRBJ1-2, with TRBD1 matching over 8 bases. The CDR3 totals 15 residues. The trim removed 3 bases at V and 5 bases at J, leaving 11 bases unmatched. Looked up from germline, CDR1 is GTSNPN and CDR2 is SVGIG (reference sequence). CDR3 amino acids: CAWRGPGTGAYGYTF. CDR3 coding DNA: TGTGCCTGGAGGGGCCCCGGGACAGGAGCTTATGGCTACACCTTC.

This clone was seen more than once but under ten times. This sequence joins TRBV7-3 and TRBJ2-6; D unresolved. From germline, CDR1 is SGHTA and CDR2 FQGTGA. V was clipped by 5 bases and J by 0 bases, with 11 bases between them. This CDR3 spans 16 amino acids. CDR3 protein: CASSADTISGANVLTF. As DNA, the CDR3 is TGTGCCAGCAGCGCAGACACGATCTCTGGGGCCAACGTCCTGACTTTC.

The rearrangement links TRBV11-3 to TRBJ2-7; D not resolved. This CDR3 contains 16 residues. V was pared by 4 bases and J by 0 bases, with 16 bases between. The V gene's germline CDR1 is SGHNT and CDR2 YENEEA. The CDR3 region is CASSSTSGPGSYEQYV. The DNA of the CDR3 is TGTGCCAGCAGCTCTACATCCGGTCCAGGCTCCTACGAGCAGTACGTC.

CDR3 DNA sequence: TGTGCCAGCAGCGCCCGCGGGACCCAGTACTTC. It translates to CASSARGTQYF. J is TRBJ2-5 and V is TRBV9; D remains unclear. Trimming removed 3 bases from V and 7 bases from J, with 7 bases in between. The CDR3 totals 11 residues. CDR1 is SGDLS and CDR2 is YYNGEE in the germline V gene.

The chain has TRBV4-1 and TRBJ1-6; D is ambiguous. The CDR3 is 13 residues long. V was trimmed by 4 bases and J by 10 bases, leaving 11 bases between them. The germline V gene has CDR1 MGHRA and CDR2 YSYEKL. The CDR3 DNA reads TGCGCCAGCAGCCCTACCGAGCAATCACCCCTCCACTTT. This sequence encodes CASSPTEQSPLHF.

V usage is TRBV18 and J usage is TRBJ1-2; 7 bases line up with TRBD1. CDR3 length equals 14 residues. With 3 bases clipped from V and 7 bases from J, the junction kept 8 bases outside the gene matches. Germline V lookup: CDR1 KGHSH, CDR2 LQKENI. As DNA, the CDR3 is TGTGCCAGCTCACCCTTAGACAGGGAGGTTGGCTACACCTTC. It encodes CASSPLDREVGYTF.

This clone was detected only once. The chain couples TRBV12-5 to TRBJ1-4; tentative D call: TRBD1 (5 bases). CDR3 length: 20 residues. Germline CDR1 LGHNT, CDR2 FRNRAP. The V end was cut by 1 base, the J end by 0 bases, with 21 bases between. As DNA, the CDR3 is TGTGCTAGTGGTTTGGCTGCCCGGGGAGCGGGGCGTGCAACTAATGAAAAACTGTTTTTT. Amino acids: CASGLAARGAGRATNEKLFF.

This rearrangement joins TRBV6-2 or TRBV6-3 to TRBJ2-7; D not certain. The CDR3 consists of 13 residues. CDR1 and CDR2 (germline): MNHEY, SVGEGT. V was clipped by 2 bases and J by 3 bases, with 8 bases between them. The CDR3 bases are TGTGCCAGCAGTTACGAACAGTACTACGAGCAGTACGTC. Protein sequence: CASSYEQYYEQYV.

J is TRBJ2-3 and V is TRBV4-3, with TRBD2 matching 10 bases. CDR1 and CDR2 (germline): LGHNA, YSLEER. The length of the CDR3 is 17 residues. V lost 5 bases to trimming and J lost 6 bases; unmatched junction nucleotides: 14. CDR3 nucleotide sequence: TGCGCCAGCAGCAACTCCCTAGCGGGAGTTCCCGCTGATACGCAGTATTTT. This codes for CASSNSLAGVPADTQYF.

This chain uses TRBV5-6 with TRBJ1-1, with a weak D call TRBD1 (5 bases). This CDR3 has 15 residues. V was pared by 2 bases and J by 11 bases, with 22 bases between. CDR1 SGHDT and CDR2 YYEEEE come from the germline V gene. Here the CDR3 DNA reads TGTGCCAGCAGCTTCAAACAGGCTTCGGGTATGTCGGCTTTCTTT. Protein sequence: CASSFKQASGMSAFF.

The chain recombines TRBV6-5 with TRBJ2-3; D may be TRBD2 (5 bases). V was cut by 7 bases and J by 6 bases, with 11 bases left in between. Germline V gene data show CDR1 as MNHEY and CDR2 as SVGAGI. The CDR3 consists of 12 residues. As DNA, the CDR3 is TGTGCCAGCACCCCGGGATGGGATACGCAGTATTTT. Encoded protein: CASTPGWDTQYF.

The chain combines TRBV5-4 with TRBJ1-3; no firm D call. The germline gives CDR1 SGHNT, CDR2 YYREEE (reference sequence). The CDR3 covers 13 residues. V was clipped by 2 bases and J by 0 bases, with 3 bases between them. This chain's CDR3 is CASSFSSGNTIYF. The CDR3 coding sequence is TGTGCCAGCAGCTTCAGCTCTGGAAACACCATATATTTT.

The V call is TRBV7-6, the J call TRBJ2-5, with 7 bases fitting TRBD1. Germline V lookup: CDR1 SGHVS, CDR2 FNYEAQ. J was trimmed by 1 base and V by 4 bases; bases with no gene match: 9. The CDR3 loop spans 16 amino acids. The CDR3 DNA follows: TGTGCCAGCAGCTGGGCCGAGGGGGCTTCCCAAGAGACCCAGTACTTC. Translating it yields CASSWAEGASQETQYF.

The chain carries TRBV20-1 and TRBJ1-3; D is possibly TRBD1 (5 bases). The CDR3 covers 14 residues. V was shortened by 3 bases and J by 0 bases, with 9 bases between the two germline ends. CDR1 is DFQATT, CDR2 SNEGSKA, per germline (reference sequence). Here the CDR3 reads CSASADSSGNTIYF. In DNA, the CDR3 is TGCAGTGCTAGTGCCGACAGCTCTGGAAACACCATATATTTT.

Only a few counts were recorded for this clone. The gene calls are TRBV12-3 or TRBV12-4 and TRBJ1-3; D is uncertain. The CDR3 contains 13 residues. V shed 7 bases and J shed 0 bases, with 7 bases lying between them. The CDR3 sequence: CASKYRSGNTIYF. As DNA, the CDR3 is TGTGCCAGCAAATATCGCTCTGGAAACACCATATATTTT.

This clone was found once. The chain is built from TRBV7-9 and TRBJ1-5, with D possibly being TRBD1 (5 bases). In germline, CDR1 is SEHNR, CDR2 FQNEAQ (reference sequence). The V and J ends lost 3 bases and 7 bases respectively, with 19 bases between them. The CDR3 runs to 16 residues. In DNA, the CDR3 is TGTGCCAGCAGCTTCACCAGGGCAGGGTCAAGCCAGCCCCAGCATTTT. Translated, it gives CASSFTRAGSSQPQHF.

The chain has TRBV5-1 and TRBJ1-2, with 9 bases matching TRBD1. The V and J ends lost 5 bases and 7 bases, in that order; junction bases with no gene match: 12. From germline, CDR1 is SGHRS and CDR2 YFSETQ. The CDR3 loop spans 15 amino acids. The CDR3 protein is CASRPETGGGGGYTF. CDR3 DNA: TGCGCCAGCAGACCAGAAACAGGGGGCGGCGGTGGCTACACCTTC.

The V gene is TRBV14, the J gene TRBJ2-5; D gene uncertain. Trimming shortened V by 4 bases and J by 5 bases, and 14 bases separated the two germline ends. The CDR3 runs 14 residues. Germline CDR1 reads SGHDN; CDR2 reads FVKESK. CDR3 nucleotides: TGTGCCAGCAGCCTAGACCAGGTAGTTGAGACCCAGTACTTC. Its protein product is CASSLDQVVETQYF.

This chain links TRBV19 with TRBJ1-1, with D unclear. Germline CDR1 is LNHDA and CDR2 is SQIVND (reference sequence). The CDR3 is 11 amino acids. Trimming shortened V by 5 bases and J by 10 bases, and 11 bases separated the two germline ends. DNA of the CDR3: TGTGCCAGTAGTGCCTATCATAGAGCTTTCTTT. It yields the protein CASSAYHRAFF.

This sequence joins TRBV4-2 and TRBJ2-7, with TRBD2 identical over 7 bases. Germline CDR1 and CDR2: LGHNA and YNFKEQ. V gave up 0 bases and J gave up 2 bases; unmatched junction bases: 4. The CDR3 covers 15 residues. CDR3 coding DNA: TGTGCCAGCAGCCAAGAGGTAGCGGGTCCCTACGAGCAGTACGTC. Translated: CASSQEVAGPYEQYV.

This clone came up many times. The genes are TRBV7-2 and TRBJ1-5; D is uncertain. V lost 4 bases and J lost 5, with 12 bases in between. In germline, CDR1 is SGHTA, CDR2 FQGNSA. CDR3 length: 14 amino acids. The CDR3: CASSYVVRDQPQHF. Here the CDR3 DNA reads TGTGCCAGCAGCTACGTCGTTCGGGATCAGCCCCAGCATTTT.